The rows below give T cell receptor beta chains drawn from one sample of a study of blood T cell repertoires in COVID-19. The repertoire was sequenced with immunoSEQ multiplex PCR; TCRdb's copy has only in-frame clones and lacks some. The table includes 150,000 to 190,000 clones, 80% detected once. Sequenced input: peripheral blood. The origin of the receptors is a man in his fifties or sixties with acute or convalescent COVID-19. Both conserved end residues are part of each CDR3. A D gene is named only where the DNA matches it firmly. Part of the rows lack a size; the others show once, few, many or a class for expanded clones.

TRBJ1-2,-,TRBV12-3/TRBV12-4,12,-,TGTGCCAGCAGGCGCCGGGAGGGGGGCTACACCTTC,CASRRREGGYTF
TRBJ2-5,-,TRBV27,16,-,TGTGCCAGCAGTCTAAGCCCGACGGGAGTGGGCGAGACCCAGTACTTC,CASSLSPTGVGETQYF
TRBJ2-5,TRBD1,TRBV18,12,-,TGTGCCAGCGGGACAGGACAAGAGACCCAGTACTTC,CASGTGQETQYF
TRBJ1-4,-,TRBV6-5,13,-,TGTGCCAGCAGCCAAACTTTAAACGAAAAACTGTTTTTT,CASSQTLNEKLFF
TRBJ2-7,TRBD1,TRBV29-1,12,-,TGCAGCGTCGGGGACAGGGACTACGAGCAGTACTTC,CSVGDRDYEQYF
TRBJ2-7,TRBD2,TRBV19,16,once,TGTGCCAGTAGTACCTCGCTAGCGGGAGGTCGCCGCGAGCAGTACTTC,CASSTSLAGGRREQYF
TRBJ2-1,-,TRBV7-2,17,-,TGTGCCAGCAACTCCCTCGCAGGAAAGGGGTCTTTCAATGAGCAGTTCTTC,CASNSLAGKGSFNEQFF
TRBJ2-3,-,TRBV5-1,16,-,TGCGCCAGCCTTCCCGGGGATAGCGGAAGGGGAGGCACGCAGTATTTT,CASLPGDSGRGGTQYF
TRBJ2-1,-,TRBV29-1,14,-,TGCAGCGTTGAAGGGGGGGACTCCTACAATGAGCAGTTCTTC,CSVEGGDSYNEQFF
TRBJ2-7,-,TRBV12-5,12,-,TGTGCTAGTGGTTCAGGGTTTTACGAGCAGTACTTC,CASGSGFYEQYF
TRBJ1-2,TRBD1,TRBV7-2,13,-,TGTGCCAGCAGCTTCCATCAGGGGGATGGCTACACCTTC,CASSFHQGDGYTF
TRBJ1-2,-,TRBV28,15,once,TGTGCCAGCAGCCCCCCGGGACAATTTAACTATGGCTACACCTTC,CASSPPGQFNYGYTF
TRBJ1-2,TRBD1,TRBV6-5,14,once,TGTGCCAGCAGTCGCGGACAGGCGGGTTATGGCTACACCTTC,CASSRGQAGYGYTF
TRBJ2-2,-,TRBV10-3,12,-,TGTGCCATCAGCGCAGACACCGGGGAGCTGTTTTTT,CAISADTGELFF
TRBJ1-1,-,TRBV19,15,-,TGTGCCAGTAGTATTTTGGGGGCGACGAACACTGAAGCTTTCTTT,CASSILGATNTEAFF
TRBJ2-4,-,TRBV28,13,-,TGTGCCAGTGGGCTACTAGCCAAAAACATTCAGTACTTC,CASGLLAKNIQYF
TRBJ1-2,TRBD1,TRBV11-3,11,-,TGTGCCAAAGACGACAGGGATGGCTACACCTTC,CAKDDRDGYTF
TRBJ1-4,-,TRBV12-3/TRBV12-4,12,once,TGTGCCAGCAGTTTTACTAATGAAGAACTGTTTTTT,CASSFTNEELFF
TRBJ1-1,-,TRBV5-1,14,once,TGCGCCAGCAGCATCCTACCGGGGAACACTGAAGCTTTCTTT,CASSILPGNTEAFF
TRBJ1-2,-,TRBV6-5,15,-,TGTGCCAGCAGTTACCAATACGAGGGAAACTATGGCTACACCTTC,CASSYQYEGNYGYTF
TRBJ2-1,-,TRBV5-1,15,-,TGCGCCAGCAGCTTCGACAGGAGCTCCTACAATGAGCAGTTCTTC,CASSFDRSSYNEQFF
TRBJ2-5,TRBD1,TRBV9,15,-,TGTGCCAGCAGCATTTCGACAGGGCCCCAAGAGACCCAGTACTTC,CASSISTGPQETQYF
TRBJ1-3,-,TRBV28,16,-,TGTGCCAGCAGTTTAATCGCAGGGTACACTGGAAACACCATATATTTT,CASSLIAGYTGNTIYF
TRBJ1-2,-,TRBV9,14,-,TGTGCCAGCAGCGTGGGTGGGGCGCAGAGAGGCTACACCTTC,CASSVGGAQRGYTF
TRBJ1-2,TRBD1,TRBV19,14,-,TGTGCCAGTAGTCCCCCTCAGGGGGAAAGGGGCTACACCTTC,CASSPPQGERGYTF
TRBJ2-7,-,TRBV18,14,-,TGTGCCAGCTCACCGGACTCCGCCACTTACGAGCAGTACTTC,CASSPDSATYEQYF
TRBJ2-1,TRBD2,TRBV2,16,once,TGTGCCAGCAGTGAAAGGACTAGCGGGACCTACAATGAGCAGTTCTTC,CASSERTSGTYNEQFF
TRBJ1-1,-,TRBV7-2,14,-,TGTGCCAGCAGCTTAGACACAGGGAACACTGAAGCTTTCTTT,CASSLDTGNTEAFF
TRBJ2-7,-,TRBV10-3,14,-,TGTGCCATCAGTGATGGAGGGGGCGGTTACGAGCAGTACTTC,CAISDGGGGYEQYF
TRBJ2-3,TRBD2,TRBV28,15,-,TGTGCCAGCAGTCCACGGAGCGGGAGCGCAGATACGCAGTATTTT,CASSPRSGSADTQYF